Shown below are 28 T cell receptor beta chains from a single sample sequenced in a study of tumor and adjacent non-tumor tissue in lung cancer. This sample's RNA came from whole unsorted tissue. Three rounds of nested PCR, following a modified ARM-PCR protocol, produced the TCRbeta library. TCRdb fed the multiplex PCR reads into MiXCR, producing one record per CDR3 protein. The table shows 220,000 or so distinct CDR3 sequences, with about two thirds occurring only once. Sequencing used lung tumor tissue. These receptors all stem from a man between 60 and 75 years old with non-small cell lung cancer.

In regard to this clonotype: A read error may explain this, as a much larger clone is one base away. The CDR3: CSVLETSGFYEEYF. The CDR3 nucleotides read TGCAGCGTTTTGGAGACTAGCGGTTTCTACGAGGAGTACTTC. The V and J genes are TRBV29-1 and TRBJ2-7; 9 bases are a match to TRBD2. The germline V gene encodes CDR1 SQVTM and CDR2 ANQGSEA. The CDR3 runs to 14 residues.

The chain has TRBV4-3 and TRBJ2-7; 9 bases are shared with TRBD1. Looked up from germline, CDR1 is LGHNA and CDR2 is YSLEER. With 2 bases clipped from V and 9 bases from J, the junction kept 8 bases outside the gene matches. The CDR3 is made up of 14 amino acids. The CDR3 sequence: CASSQRDRGDGQYF. CDR3 coding DNA: TGCGCCAGCAGCCAACGAGACAGGGGGGACGGGCAGTACTTC.

This chain connects TRBV29-1 to TRBJ1-2, with D uncertain. Trimming stripped 3 bases from V and 8 bases from J, with 10 bases between. Germline lookup yields CDR1 SQVTM and CDR2 ANQGSEA. The CDR3 length is 11 residues. The DNA for the CDR3 is TGCAGCGTTGAGGGCCTCCGGGGCTACACCTTC. Translated, it gives CSVEGLRGYTF.

This clonotype was recorded a few times. The rearrangement uses TRBV4-1 and TRBJ2-1; 10 positions agree with TRBD1. The CDR3 is made up of 15 amino acids. Germline CDR1 and CDR2: MGHRA and YSYEKL. The J segment lost 5 bases and the V segment lost 4 bases, leaving 5 bases of the junction unmatched. The CDR3 nucleotides are TGCGCCAGCAGCCCCCGGGACAGGGGAAACAATGAGCAGTTCTTC. It is translated as CASSPRDRGNNEQFF.

J is TRBJ2-1 and V is TRBV7-8; 8 nucleotides line up with TRBD1. Germline V gene data show CDR1 as SGHVS and CDR2 as FQNEAQ. The CDR3 is 16 amino acids. The V gene end was trimmed by 4 bases and the J gene end by 4 bases; junction bases not matched to a gene: 9. The CDR3 protein is CASSSGRGQAYNEQFF. The CDR3 nucleotides read TGTGCCAGCAGCTCCGGACGGGGACAGGCATACAATGAGCAGTTCTTC. Based on the CDR3 plus reference TRBV7-8 and TRBJ2-1, the full variable domain is GAGVSQSPRYKVAKRGQDVALRCDPISGHVSLFWYQQALGQGPEFLTYFQNEAQLDKSGLPSDRFFAERPEGSVSTLKIQRTQQEDSAVYLCASSSGRGQAYNEQFFGPGTRLTVL.

On this clonotype: Given the absence of the conserved phenylalanine or tryptophan at the CDR3 end, a read error is likely. For the CDR3, the DNA is TGCAGTGGGAACGACGACAGGCGATATGACGGAGCTTTCTAT. This codes for CSGNDDRRYDGAFY. The chain couples TRBV29-1 to TRBJ1-1, with TRBD1 as a possible D gene (6 bases). The CDR3 length is 14 residues. CDR1 SQVTM and CDR2 ANQGSEA come from the germline V gene.

With respect to this clonotype: One junction end does not reproduce the germline sequence, and a read error may be involved. This chain uses TRBV5-4 with TRBJ2-1; TRBD2 agrees at 7 bases. Looked up from germline, CDR1 is SGHNT and CDR2 is YYREEE (reference sequence). CDR3 size: 18 residues. CDR3 DNA sequence: TGTGCCAGCTGCTTATCGTACACTAGCGCTTCCCCCTACAATGAGCAGTTCTTC. Translating it yields CASCLSYTSASPYNEQFF.

The V call is TRBV20-1, the J call TRBJ2-3; 7 nucleotides agree with TRBD1. Germline V gene sequence: CDR1 DFQATT, CDR2 SNEGSKA (reference sequence). CDR3 size: 15 residues. V lost 6 bases, J lost 10 bases, and 19 bases stayed unmatched. In nucleotides, the CDR3 is TGCAGTGCCGCCGATTTGACAGGGAACTCGGGTCCGCAGTATTTT. Amino acid sequence: CSAADLTGNSGPQYF.

Notes on this clonotype: Sequence at one end of the junction differs from germline and may be a read error. The rearrangement links TRBV11-2 to TRBJ2-2, with D perhaps TRBD2 (5 bases). CDR3 length equals 13 residues. CDR1 SGHAT and CDR2 FQNNGV come from the germline V gene. CDR3 sequence (DNA): TGTGCCAGCAACTTAGAGAGGGCCGGGCAACTGTTTTTT. The encoded protein is CASNLERAGQLFF.

V and J are TRBV6-5 and TRBJ2-1, with D possibly TRBD2 on 5 matching bases. CDR1 is MNHEY, CDR2 SVGAGI, per germline. V shed 2 bases and J shed 0 bases, with 20 bases lying between them. CDR3 size: 19 residues. In DNA form, the CDR3 reads TGTGCCAGCAGTTACGTTGGTAACGGGAAACCTAGCTCCTACAATGAGCAGTTCTTC. Its translation is CASSYVGNGKPSSYNEQFF.

Worth noting for this clonotype: A much larger clone lies one base from this, so it may be a read error. The rearrangement uses TRBV20-1 and TRBJ1-5; TRBD1 might be the D (5 bases). Trimming left V 6 bases short and J 0 bases short, with 18 bases between. The germline gives CDR1 DFQATT, CDR2 SNEGSKA (reference sequence). This CDR3 comprises 16 residues. The CDR3 DNA sequence: TGCAGTGCCGGATCAGGGTGCCCCTATAGCAATCAGCCCCAGCATTTT. Translated, it gives CSAGSGCPYSNQPQHF.

The rearrangement uses TRBV20-1 and TRBJ2-3; TRBD2 matches 10 bases. CDR3 length: 20 residues. From germline, CDR1 is DFQATT and CDR2 SNEGSKA (reference sequence). V shed 3 bases, J shed 4 bases, and the junction held 22 bases outside the gene matches. The CDR3: CSASIHPGSGGAGGADTQYF. CDR3 bases: TGCAGTGCTAGTATACACCCTGGGAGCGGGGGGGCTGGAGGTGCAGATACGCAGTATTTT.

Worth noting for this clonotype: A much larger clone is a single base away; this may be a read error. No conserved phenylalanine or tryptophan is present at the end of the CDR3, so a read error is the likely explanation. The chain joins TRBV10-2 to TRBJ2-3; 7 bases are shared with TRBD2. V lost 6 bases to trimming and J lost 3 bases; unmatched junction nucleotides: 15. Germline V gene sequence: CDR1 WSHSY, CDR2 SAAADI. This CDR3 spans 17 amino acids. The CDR3 spells CASSQGRGGGATDTQYL. In DNA, the CDR3 is TGCGCCAGCAGCCAGGGCCGTGGCGGGGGAGCTACAGATACGCAGTATTTA.

The CDR3 DNA reads as TGTGCCTCCTACGCGGGACGGGGGGTTGGTGAAAAACTGTTTTTT. Protein sequence: CASYAGRGVGEKLFF. The V and J genes are TRBV10-3 and TRBJ1-4; possibly TRBD1 for D (5 bases). Trimming stripped 11 bases from V and 7 bases from J, with 23 bases between. Germline CDR1 ENHRY, CDR2 SYGVKD. CDR3 size: 15 residues.

The J gene is TRBJ1-4, the V gene TRBV12-3 or TRBV12-4; D ambiguous. Trimming removed 1 base from V and 14 bases from J, with 14 bases in between. The CDR3 sequence is 13 residues long. As DNA, the CDR3 is TGTGCCAGCAGTTTAGTACGGGCGTCCTGGCTGTTTTTT. Translation gives CASSLVRASWLFF.

This clonotype was seen a handful of times. The chain joins TRBV20-1 to TRBJ2-6, with D possibly being TRBD1 (6 bases). The V gene's germline CDR1 is DFQATT and CDR2 SNEGSKA (reference sequence). The CDR3 runs to 16 residues. Trimming took off 3 bases at V and 0 bases at J, with 12 bases between the two ends. The CDR3 DNA follows: TGCAGTGCTAGGGACTCAGGGGTCTCTGGGGCCAACGTCCTGACTTTC. It specifies CSARDSGVSGANVLTF.

A word on this clonotype: No conserved phenylalanine or tryptophan ends this CDR3, so it is likely a read error. This chain's CDR3 is CASGDYDYTL. The CDR3 DNA reads TGTGCCAGCGGGGACTATGACTACACCTTA. The V gene is TRBV5-5, the J gene TRBJ1-2; tentative D call: TRBD1 (5 bases). The length of the CDR3 is 10 residues. Germline CDR1 reads SGHKS; CDR2 reads YYEKEE (reference sequence).

This clonotype was seen a single time. The junction differs from germline at one of its ends, possibly a read error. The chain carries TRBV11-3 and TRBJ2-7; D is ambiguous. The CDR3 length is 12 residues. CDR1 is SGHNT and CDR2 is YENEEA in the germline V gene. CDR3 in DNA: TGTGCCAGCAGCTGGGTAGTGAGCGAGCACTACTTC. The encoded protein is CASSWVVSEHYF.

Details on this clonotype: A junction boundary mismatches the germline segment, possibly from a read error. V usage is TRBV28 and J usage is TRBJ2-2, with 8 bases identical to TRBD2. This CDR3 comprises 15 residues. Germline V gene lookup returns CDR1 MDHEN and CDR2 SYDVKM. The DNA for the CDR3 is TGTTCCAGCAGCACAAGCGGGGGCTACACCGGGGAGCTGTTTTTT. It codes for CSSSTSGGYTGELFF.

The V call is TRBV4-3, the J call TRBJ2-1; possible D gene TRBD2, 6 bases. Germline CDR1 is LGHNA and CDR2 is YSLEER. V was cut by 4 bases and J by 7 bases, with 23 bases left in between. This CDR3 has 17 amino acids. CDR3 protein: CASSLEGLRTTRNEQFF. The CDR3 DNA reads TGCGCCAGCAGCCTGGAGGGGTTACGGACTACGCGGAATGAGCAGTTCTTC.

A note on this clonotype: Given the absence of the conserved phenylalanine or tryptophan at the CDR3 end, a read error is likely. The genes are TRBV29-1 and TRBJ2-1; D call uncertain. The germline gives CDR1 SQVTM, CDR2 ANQGSEA. This CDR3 spans 13 amino acids. The V and J ends lost 6 bases and 8 bases respectively, with 17 bases between them. The CDR3 coding sequence is TGCAGCGTAGCAGTGGGCGCCGGCGATGAGCAGTTCTCC. This sequence encodes CSVAVGAGDEQFS.

Details on this clonotype: A read error may account for a junction end that differs from germline. This sequence joins TRBV12-3 or TRBV12-4 and TRBJ1-2; 8 nucleotides agree with TRBD1. This CDR3 contains 15 residues. The CDR3 here is CAGSRGQGGLYDYTF. The CDR3 region has the DNA TGTGCCGGCAGCCGAGGACAGGGTGGACTCTATGACTACACCTTC.

The J gene is TRBJ2-5, the V gene TRBV12-3 or TRBV12-4; D possibly corresponds to TRBD2 (5 bases). V was cut by 4 bases and J by 5 bases, with 11 bases left in between. The CDR3 is made up of 13 amino acids. CDR3 in amino acids: CASSSLRDETQYF. DNA of the CDR3: TGTGCCAGCAGTTCGTTGAGGGATGAGACCCAGTACTTC.

A word on this clonotype: A much larger clone differs by one base, so this may be a read error. The V and J genes are TRBV20-1 and TRBJ2-3; 12 nucleotides match TRBD2. Germline values: CDR1 DFQATT, CDR2 SNEGSKA (reference sequence). The CDR3 loop spans 15 amino acids. With V trimmed by 5 bases and J by 7 bases, 10 bases remained unmatched. The CDR3 spells CSAVRTSGTQYTQYF. The CDR3 bases are TGCAGTGCTGTCCGGACTAGCGGGACTCAATATACGCAGTATTTT.

Details on this clonotype: A junction end diverges from the germline sequence, so it may reflect a read error. V usage is TRBV11-2 and J usage is TRBJ1-5; TRBD1 matches at 7 bases. The CDR3 is 14 amino acids. Germline loops: CDR1 SGHAT, CDR2 FQNNGV. The CDR3 sequence: CTSSFRGQGQSQHF. Written as DNA, the CDR3 is TGTACCAGCAGCTTTAGGGGGCAGGGGCAGTCCCAGCATTTT.

Within the sample, this clonotype is medium-sized. The chain recombines TRBV11-3 with TRBJ2-3, with D possibly called TRBD1 or TRBD2 (5 bases each). CDR3 length: 15 residues. Germline V gives CDR1 SGHNT, CDR2 YENEEA. V was pared by 5 bases and J by 1 base, with 13 bases between. For the CDR3, the DNA is TGTGCCAGCAGCCTGGGACGGATCGGCACAGATACGCAGTATTTT. Translating it yields CASSLGRIGTDTQYF.

This clonotype was picked up a small number of times. V is TRBV5-6 and J is TRBJ2-1; D remains unclear. CDR1 SGHDT and CDR2 YYEEEE come from the germline V gene. The V and J ends lost 0 bases and 6 bases respectively, with 10 bases between them. This CDR3 is built from 14 residues. CDR3 in DNA: TGTGCCAGCAGCTTGGCCGGTACAACCAATGAGCAGTTCTTC. It encodes CASSLAGTTNEQFF.

This clonotype was observed many times. The chain joins TRBV20-1 to TRBJ2-7; D is uncertain. Deletions cut 6 bases from V and 4 bases from J, with 7 bases between. The germline V gene has CDR1 DFQATT and CDR2 SNEGSKA (reference sequence). The CDR3 extends over 10 amino acids. Here the CDR3 reads CSAWGYEQYF. CDR3 nucleotide sequence: TGCAGTGCCTGGGGTTACGAGCAGTACTTC.